Listed below are T cell receptor beta chains from one sample, sequenced in a study of blood T cell repertoires in COVID-19. The data were produced by immunoSEQ multiplex PCR, yet TCRdb's version contains in-frame clones alone and is incomplete. The table shows under 70,000 clones, with approximately 80% occurring only once. Sequencing used peripheral blood. Receptors originate from a man in his 60s with acute or convalescent COVID-19. CDR3s include the opening cysteine and the closing phenylalanine or tryptophan. A D gene is named only where the DNA matches it firmly. Some rows have no size entry. The others give once, few or many, or a class for an expanded clone.

d_call cdr3_length j_call clone_size v_call cdr3_aa cdr3_nt
TRBD1 16 TRBJ2-1 . TRBV19 CASSGARDRAREEQFF TGTGCCAGTAGTGGGGCCCGGGACAGGGCTCGAGAGGAGCAGTTCTTC
TRBD2 12 TRBJ2-1 . TRBV2 CASSGSSGGEFF TGTGCCAGCAGTGGTAGTTCTGGGGGGGAGTTCTTC
. 13 TRBJ1-1 . TRBV12-3/TRBV12-4 CASSDRTGTEAFF TGTGCCAGCAGTGACCGGACGGGGACTGAAGCTTTCTTT
TRBD2 15 TRBJ2-1 few TRBV4-1 CASSPLAAAYNEQFF TGCGCCAGCAGCCCACTAGCGGCTGCCTACAATGAGCAGTTCTTC
TRBD1 16 TRBJ2-2 once TRBV7-7 CASSSTHRGGTGELFF TGTGCTAGCAGCTCTACACACAGGGGTGGCACCGGGGAGCTGTTTTTT
TRBD1 15 TRBJ2-5 . TRBV5-4 CASSLGQGNQETQYF TGTGCCAGCAGCTTGGGACAGGGAAACCAAGAGACCCAGTACTTC
. 13 TRBJ2-1 . TRBV10-1 CASSRTSHGEQFF TGCGCCAGCAGCCGGACTTCCCACGGTGAGCAGTTCTTC
TRBD1 15 TRBJ1-5 . TRBV25-1 CASSEWGTGDQPQHF TGTGCCAGCAGTGAATGGGGGACAGGGGATCAGCCCCAGCATTTT
TRBD2 16 TRBJ2-3 . TRBV4-3 CASSQGLAGVGYTQYF TGCGCCAGCAGCCAAGGTCTAGCGGGAGTAGGGTATACGCAGTATTTT
TRBD2 15 TRBJ2-2 once TRBV4-2 CASSQAEREPGELFF TGTGCCAGCAGCCAAGCTGAGCGGGAGCCCGGGGAGCTGTTTTTT
TRBD2 14 TRBJ2-7 . TRBV29-1 CSVEGTSGTYEQYF TGCAGCGTTGAGGGGACTAGCGGCACCTACGAGCAGTACTTC
. 16 TRBJ2-7 . TRBV7-9 CASSPIMGALSYEQYF TGTGCCAGCAGCCCCATTATGGGGGCTCTCTCCTACGAGCAGTACTTC
. 17 TRBJ1-4 . TRBV4-2 CASSQVFGGTTNEKLFF TGTGCCAGCAGCCAGGTTTTTGGGGGGACAACTAATGAAAAACTGTTTTTT
. 14 TRBJ1-2 . TRBV30 CAWSGGTGHYGYTF TGTGCCTGGAGTGGAGGTACAGGCCACTATGGCTACACCTTC
TRBD1 16 TRBJ1-2 . TRBV7-2 CASSLGQTGAGYGYTF TGTGCCAGCAGCTTAGGGCAGACAGGGGCCGGCTATGGCTACACTTTC
TRBD1 15 TRBJ2-3 . TRBV3-1/TRBV3-2 CASSRDRGREDTQYF TGTGCCAGCAGCCGGGACAGGGGGCGCGAGGATACGCAGTATTTT
. 12 TRBJ2-1 . TRBV14 CASSRQHNEQFF TGTGCCAGCAGCCGACAGCACAATGAGCAGTTCTTC
. 18 TRBJ2-1 . TRBV18 CASSPLPWRARGSNEQFF TGTGCCAGCTCACCATTACCCTGGAGGGCAAGGGGCTCTAATGAGCAGTTCTTC
TRBD1 16 TRBJ2-1 once TRBV9 CASSAGQGFSYNEQFF TGTGCCAGCAGCGCGGGACAGGGATTCTCCTACAATGAGCAGTTCTTC
TRBD2 15 TRBJ2-1 . TRBV5-4 CASSLAGRVYNEQFF TGTGCCAGCAGCTTGGCCGGGAGGGTCTACAATGAGCAGTTCTTC
. 13 TRBJ2-7 . TRBV3-1/TRBV3-2 CASSRGTAYEQYF TGTGCCAGCAGCCGCGGGACAGCGTACGAGCAGTACTTC
. 16 TRBJ2-7 . TRBV7-2 CASSFRDAGLSYEQYF TGTGCCAGCAGCTTTAGGGATGCAGGGTTGTCCTACGAGCAGTACTTC
. 13 TRBJ1-2 . TRBV28 CASSFAGFGGYTF TGTGCCAGCAGTTTCGCGGGCTTTGGTGGCTACACCTTC
TRBD1 15 TRBJ1-4 few TRBV6-5 CASSPDRARGEKLFF TGTGCCAGCAGCCCGGACAGGGCGAGAGGTGAAAAACTGTTTTTT
. 14 TRBJ2-7 . TRBV11-2 CASSSNLVSYEQYF TGTGCCAGCAGCTCCAATCTAGTCAGCTACGAGCAGTACTTC
. 13 TRBJ2-7 . TRBV19 CASTDYNEYEQYF TGTGCCAGTACGGACTACAACGAGTACGAGCAGTACTTC
TRBD1 15 TRBJ2-5 once TRBV5-4 CASSLASGAQGVQYF TGTGCCAGCAGCTTGGCCAGTGGGGCTCAGGGGGTCCAGTACTTC
. 13 TRBJ1-5 . TRBV10-3 CAISEFGSQPQHF TGTGCCATCAGTGAGTTTGGGAGTCAGCCCCAGCATTTT
TRBD2 15 TRBJ2-3 . TRBV29-1 CSVWSGGVSTDTQYF TGCAGCGTTTGGTCGGGAGGGGTTTCCACAGATACGCAGTATTTT
. 15 TRBJ2-7 . TRBV7-9 CASSYQGQVSYEQYF TGTGCCAGCAGCTACCAAGGTCAGGTTTCCTACGAGCAGTACTTC
TRBD1 16 TRBJ1-5 . TRBV19 CASSIATGAGNQPQHF TGTGCCAGTAGTATAGCGACAGGGGCCGGCAATCAGCCCCAGCATTTT